Listed below are T cell receptor beta chains from one sample, sequenced in a study of cytomegalovirus exposure and HLA in healthy donors. Assay: immunoSEQ multiplex PCR; the TCRdb copy retains only in-frame clones and omits some. The specimen's table records 110,000 to 150,000 clones. The specimen was PBMCs. These receptors all stem from a man aged 35 to 55 in good health and CMV-seronegative. Each CDR3 is given with its conserved first and last residue. The D gene is left open where the match is weak.

V gene: TRBV5-6; D gene: TRBD1; J gene: TRBJ1-5; CDR3 DNA: TGTGCCAGCAGCCTACAGGGGGATCAGCCCCAGCATTTT; CDR3 protein: CASSLQGDQPQHF
V gene: TRBV28; D gene: .; J gene: TRBJ1-4; CDR3 DNA: TGTGCCAGCAAAGGTCTAAAGGGGCGCGGAGATTATGAAAAACTGTTTTTT; CDR3 protein: CASKGLKGRGDYEKLFF
V gene: TRBV6-5; D gene: .; J gene: TRBJ1-2; CDR3 DNA: TGTGCCAGCAGCAAAGGGGGTTACGGCTACACCTTC; CDR3 protein: CASSKGGYGYTF
V gene: TRBV5-6; D gene: .; J gene: TRBJ1-5; CDR3 DNA: TGTGCCAGCAGTTGGGGGGGAGGGGGCAATCAGCCCCAGCATTTT; CDR3 protein: CASSWGGGGNQPQHF
V gene: TRBV7-2; D gene: .; J gene: TRBJ2-7; CDR3 DNA: TGTGCCAGCAGCCCAAGGACGGGGAGCTCCTACGAGCAGTACTTC; CDR3 protein: CASSPRTGSSYEQYF
V gene: TRBV14; D gene: .; J gene: TRBJ2-2; CDR3 DNA: TGTGCCAGCAGCCCACCGGGACTGTCGACCGGGGAGCTGTTTTTT; CDR3 protein: CASSPPGLSTGELFF
V gene: TRBV5-4; D gene: TRBD2; J gene: TRBJ2-5; CDR3 DNA: TGTGCCAGCAGCCCTGGACTAGCTCAAGAGACCCAGTACTTC; CDR3 protein: CASSPGLAQETQYF
V gene: TRBV2; D gene: .; J gene: TRBJ2-5; CDR3 DNA: TGTGCCAGCAGCGGACAGCGACAAGAGACCCAGTACTTC; CDR3 protein: CASSGQRQETQYF
V gene: TRBV5-1; D gene: .; J gene: TRBJ2-7; CDR3 DNA: TGCGCCAGCAGCTCACATGACTCTTACGAGCAGTACTTC; CDR3 protein: CASSSHDSYEQYF
V gene: TRBV18; D gene: TRBD1; J gene: TRBJ1-6; CDR3 DNA: TGTGCCAGCTCCGACAGGGGAAATAATTCACCCCTCCACTTT; CDR3 protein: CASSDRGNNSPLHF
V gene: TRBV14; D gene: TRBD1; J gene: TRBJ1-2; CDR3 DNA: TGTGCCAGCAGGCCGACAGGGGCAAAATATGGCTACACCTTC; CDR3 protein: CASRPTGAKYGYTF
V gene: TRBV29-1; D gene: .; J gene: TRBJ2-6; CDR3 DNA: TGCAGCGCACAGGCCAACGTCCTGACTTTC; CDR3 protein: CSAQANVLTF
V gene: TRBV29-1; D gene: .; J gene: TRBJ2-5; CDR3 DNA: TGCAGCGCCGGACCGACAGTAAAAGAGACCCAGTACTTC; CDR3 protein: CSAGPTVKETQYF
V gene: TRBV10-3; D gene: .; J gene: TRBJ1-6; CDR3 DNA: TGTGCCATCAGTGAGATAGGAGAAAGGTCACCCCTCCACTTT; CDR3 protein: CAISEIGERSPLHF
V gene: TRBV29-1; D gene: TRBD2; J gene: TRBJ2-3; CDR3 DNA: TGCAGCGGCATGAGCCGACTAGCGGGGAGCACAGATACGCAGTATTTT; CDR3 protein: CSGMSRLAGSTDTQYF
V gene: TRBV7-2; D gene: .; J gene: TRBJ2-6; CDR3 DNA: TGTGCCAGCAGCTTAGCCGGGGCTGGGGCCAACGTCCTGACTTTC; CDR3 protein: CASSLAGAGANVLTF
V gene: TRBV6-5; D gene: TRBD1; J gene: TRBJ1-1; CDR3 DNA: TGTGCCAGCAGAGACAGGGTTGGGGCTGAAGCTTTCTTT; CDR3 protein: CASRDRVGAEAFF
V gene: TRBV11-2; D gene: .; J gene: TRBJ1-6; CDR3 DNA: TGTGCCAGCAGCTTGAGGCAGGGGAATCATCCCCTCCACTTT; CDR3 protein: CASSLRQGNHPLHF
V gene: TRBV5-1; D gene: .; J gene: TRBJ2-7; CDR3 DNA: TGCGCCAGCAGCTTGCAGGGCACCTCCTACGAGCAGTACTTC; CDR3 protein: CASSLQGTSYEQYF
V gene: TRBV19; D gene: .; J gene: TRBJ1-6; CDR3 DNA: TGTGCCAGTAGTTCCACGGCAGTACGGGTGGATTCACCCCTCCACTTT; CDR3 protein: CASSSTAVRVDSPLHF
V gene: TRBV7-9; D gene: .; J gene: TRBJ2-7; CDR3 DNA: TGTGCCAGCAGCTTAGGGACAGCAACCTACGAGCAGTACTTC; CDR3 protein: CASSLGTATYEQYF
V gene: TRBV5-4; D gene: TRBD2; J gene: TRBJ2-5; CDR3 DNA: TGTGCCAGCAGCTTGGGGGGACTAGCGGGGGGGCTAGAGACCCAGTACTTC; CDR3 protein: CASSLGGLAGGLETQYF
V gene: TRBV4-3; D gene: TRBD2; J gene: TRBJ2-3; CDR3 DNA: TGCGCCAGCAGCCAAGAGGGGGGGGTTACAGATACGCAGTATTTT; CDR3 protein: CASSQEGGVTDTQYF
V gene: TRBV7-6; D gene: TRBD1; J gene: TRBJ1-1; CDR3 DNA: TGTGCCAGCAGCCCGACAGGGATGAACACTGAAGCTTTCTTT; CDR3 protein: CASSPTGMNTEAFF
V gene: TRBV6-4; D gene: .; J gene: TRBJ2-3; CDR3 DNA: TGTGCCAGCAGTGACTCCGGCAGGGCACACACAGATACGCAGTATTTT; CDR3 protein: CASSDSGRAHTDTQYF
V gene: TRBV6-1; D gene: TRBD1; J gene: TRBJ1-1; CDR3 DNA: TGTGCCTACAGGGGGGGGAACACTGAAGCTTTCTTT; CDR3 protein: CAYRGGNTEAFF
V gene: TRBV7-6; D gene: .; J gene: TRBJ2-3; CDR3 DNA: TGTGCCAGCAGCTTAGAAGTAGCGCGGACAGATACGCAGTATTTT; CDR3 protein: CASSLEVARTDTQYF
V gene: TRBV19; D gene: .; J gene: TRBJ1-2; CDR3 DNA: TGTGCCAGTAGTACCCCGGGAGCTAACTATGGCTACACCTTC; CDR3 protein: CASSTPGANYGYTF
V gene: TRBV6-1; D gene: .; J gene: TRBJ1-2; CDR3 DNA: TGTGCCAGCAGTGAAAAGCGGTACTATGGCTACACCTTC; CDR3 protein: CASSEKRYYGYTF
V gene: TRBV6-5; D gene: .; J gene: TRBJ1-1; CDR3 DNA: TGTGCCAGCAGTTACGGGGGGGGGTACACTGAAGCTTTCTTT; CDR3 protein: CASSYGGGYTEAFF
V gene: TRBV25-1; D gene: .; J gene: TRBJ2-3; CDR3 DNA: TGTGCCAGCAGTGAAGTACAGCGAGGGACAGATACGCAGTATTTT; CDR3 protein: CASSEVQRGTDTQYF
V gene: TRBV10-3; D gene: .; J gene: TRBJ1-5; CDR3 DNA: TGTGCCATCAGTGAGTCAGGGGTAGGGAGGCCCAATCAGCCCCAGCATTTT; CDR3 protein: CAISESGVGRPNQPQHF
V gene: TRBV28; D gene: TRBD1; J gene: TRBJ1-2; CDR3 DNA: TGTGCCAGCAGTTTGTCGAGGGGGCCACGGGGCTACACCTTC; CDR3 protein: CASSLSRGPRGYTF
V gene: TRBV7-2; D gene: .; J gene: TRBJ2-3; CDR3 DNA: TGTGCCAGCAGCTTAGCCGGGGTGGGGGGGCGGACAGATACGCAGTATTTT; CDR3 protein: CASSLAGVGGRTDTQYF